A selection of T cell receptor beta chains follows, all from one sample in a study of blood T cell repertoires in COVID-19. TCRdb keeps only in-frame clones here, not all; method: immunoSEQ multiplex PCR. The data show approximately 60,000 clones, around 83% seen once. Sequencing was done on a sample of peripheral blood. These receptors originate from a woman over 75 with acute or convalescent COVID-19. Each CDR3 is given with its conserved first and last residue. The order of the fields is V gene, clone size, J gene, D gene, CDR3 protein, CDR3 DNA. D genes are given only for firm matches. The listing skips clone size in some rows; elsewhere it reads once, few, many or a size class.

TRBV4-2,-,TRBJ1-1,TRBD1,CASSRNGQVTPEAFF,TGTGCCAGCAGCCGGAACGGACAGGTTACTCCGGAAGCTTTCTTT
TRBV3-1/TRBV3-2,-,TRBJ2-1,TRBD2,CASSQDPTAGNEQFF,TGTGCCAGCAGCCAAGATCCGACAGCGGGGAATGAGCAGTTCTTC
TRBV11-2,-,TRBJ2-1,TRBD2,CASSLKYQTAGVSYNEQFF,TGTGCCAGCAGCTTAAAATACCAAACAGCGGGAGTCTCCTACAATGAGCAGTTCTTC
TRBV19,-,TRBJ2-3,-,CASSIPGSRTDTQYF,TGTGCCAGTAGTATCCCCGGGAGTCGAACAGATACGCAGTATTTT
TRBV7-9,-,TRBJ2-7,TRBD1,CASSLRQDRDGSYEQYF,TGTGCCAGCAGCTTACGCCAGGACAGGGACGGGTCCTACGAGCAGTACTTC
TRBV6-4,-,TRBJ1-1,TRBD1,CASRRETGVNTEAFF,TGTGCCAGCAGACGGGAGACAGGGGTGAACACTGAAGCTTTCTTT
TRBV6-5,once,TRBJ1-1,TRBD1,CASRLDRVVTEAFF,TGTGCCAGCAGACTGGACAGGGTCGTCACTGAAGCTTTCTTT
TRBV28,-,TRBJ2-7,TRBD1,CASSLSGTGGYEQYF,TGTGCCAGCAGCCTTTCCGGGACAGGGGGCTACGAGCAGTACTTC
TRBV19,-,TRBJ1-5,TRBD1,CASVPGQGASQPQHF,TGTGCCAGTGTCCCGGGACAGGGGGCGAGTCAGCCCCAGCATTTT
TRBV19,-,TRBJ1-5,-,CASNGAGLNQPQHF,TGTGCCAGTAATGGGGCAGGCCTTAATCAGCCCCAGCATTTT
TRBV12-5,-,TRBJ2-6,-,CASGLVLQRSGANVLTF,TGTGCTAGTGGTTTGGTACTACAACGCTCTGGGGCCAACGTCCTGACTTTC
TRBV6-5,-,TRBJ2-7,-,CASETDPIYEQYF,TGTGCCAGCGAGACAGACCCAATCTACGAGCAGTACTTC
TRBV3-1/TRBV3-2,few,TRBJ1-3,TRBD1,CASSQEQGARAGNTIYF,TGTGCCAGCAGCCAAGAACAGGGGGCGCGGGCTGGAAACACCATATATTTT
TRBV29-1,-,TRBJ1-2,TRBD1,CSVAKQGGYGYTF,TGCAGCGTCGCTAAACAGGGGGGGTATGGCTACACCTTC
TRBV5-1,-,TRBJ2-2,TRBD1,CASSLEAGRTGGNTGELFF,TGCGCCAGCAGCTTGGAAGCAGGGAGAACAGGGGGGAACACCGGGGAGCTGTTTTTT
TRBV6-6,-,TRBJ2-7,TRBD2,CASSRSQPSGSSYEQYF,TGTGCCAGCAGCCGATCTCAACCTAGCGGGAGCTCCTACGAGCAGTACTTC
TRBV4-1,-,TRBJ2-7,-,CASSQEVGGAQNYEQYF,TGCGCCAGCAGCCAAGAGGTGGGGGGGGCACAAAACTACGAGCAGTACTTC